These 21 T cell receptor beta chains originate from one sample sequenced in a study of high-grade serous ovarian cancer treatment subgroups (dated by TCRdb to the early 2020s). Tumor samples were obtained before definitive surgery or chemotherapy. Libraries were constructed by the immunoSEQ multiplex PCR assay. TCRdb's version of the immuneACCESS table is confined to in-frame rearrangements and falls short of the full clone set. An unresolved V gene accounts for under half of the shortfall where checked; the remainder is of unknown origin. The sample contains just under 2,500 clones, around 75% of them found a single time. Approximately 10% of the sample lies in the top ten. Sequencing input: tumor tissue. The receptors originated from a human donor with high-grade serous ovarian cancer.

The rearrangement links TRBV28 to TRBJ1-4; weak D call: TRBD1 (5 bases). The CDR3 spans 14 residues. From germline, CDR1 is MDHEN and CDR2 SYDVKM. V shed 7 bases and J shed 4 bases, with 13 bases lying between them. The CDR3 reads CASTPGGYNEKLFF. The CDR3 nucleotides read TGTGCCAGCACCCCCGGGGGTTATAATGAAAAACTGTTTTTT.

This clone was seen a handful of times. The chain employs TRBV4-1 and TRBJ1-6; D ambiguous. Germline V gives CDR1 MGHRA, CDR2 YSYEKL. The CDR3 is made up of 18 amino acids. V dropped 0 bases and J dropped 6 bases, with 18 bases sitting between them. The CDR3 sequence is CASSQDTLADRPNSPLHF. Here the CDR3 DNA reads TGCGCCAGCAGCCAAGACACCCTCGCGGACCGGCCTAATTCACCCCTCCACTTT.

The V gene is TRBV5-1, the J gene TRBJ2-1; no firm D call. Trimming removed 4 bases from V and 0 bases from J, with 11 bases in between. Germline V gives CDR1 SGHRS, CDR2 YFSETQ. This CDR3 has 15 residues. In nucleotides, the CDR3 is TGCGCCAGCAGCAGAGACCACAGCTCCTACAATGAGCAGTTCTTC. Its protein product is CASSRDHSSYNEQFF.

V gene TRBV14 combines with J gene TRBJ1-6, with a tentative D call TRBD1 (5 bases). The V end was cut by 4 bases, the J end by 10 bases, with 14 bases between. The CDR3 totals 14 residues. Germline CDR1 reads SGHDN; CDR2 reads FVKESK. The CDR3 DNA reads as TGTGCCAGCAGCCCGGACAAGGGGCCATCACCCCTCCACTTT. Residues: CASSPDKGPSPLHF.

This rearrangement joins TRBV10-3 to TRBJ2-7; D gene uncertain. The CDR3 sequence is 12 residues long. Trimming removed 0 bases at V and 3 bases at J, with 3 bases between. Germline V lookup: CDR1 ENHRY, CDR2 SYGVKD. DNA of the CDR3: TGTGCCATCAGTGAGTCCGGCTACGAGCAGTACTTC. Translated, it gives CAISESGYEQYF.

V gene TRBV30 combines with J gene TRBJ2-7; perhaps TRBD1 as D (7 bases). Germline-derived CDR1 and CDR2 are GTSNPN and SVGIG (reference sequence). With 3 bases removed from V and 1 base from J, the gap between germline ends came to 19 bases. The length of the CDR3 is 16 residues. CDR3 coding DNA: TGTGCCTGGAGGAGAGGGGGCGGGGCCAAGTCCTACGAGCAGTACTTC. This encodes CAWRRGGGAKSYEQYF.

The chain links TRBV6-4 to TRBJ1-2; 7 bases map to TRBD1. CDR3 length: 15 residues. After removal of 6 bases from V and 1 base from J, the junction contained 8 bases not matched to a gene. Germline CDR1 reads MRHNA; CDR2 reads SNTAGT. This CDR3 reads CASRTGSPFNYGYTF. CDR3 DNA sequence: TGTGCCAGCAGGACAGGGAGCCCATTTAACTATGGCTACACCTTC.

CDR3 sequence: CASSAGRASYNEQFF. The CDR3 bases are TGTGCCAGCAGTGCGGGACGGGCCTCCTACAATGAGCAGTTCTTC. The chain uses TRBV7-3 and TRBJ2-1; a weak D match, TRBD2 (6 bases). V lost 6 bases, J lost 0 bases, and 12 bases lay in between. CDR1 and CDR2 (germline): SGHTA, FQGTGA. There are 15 residues in the CDR3.

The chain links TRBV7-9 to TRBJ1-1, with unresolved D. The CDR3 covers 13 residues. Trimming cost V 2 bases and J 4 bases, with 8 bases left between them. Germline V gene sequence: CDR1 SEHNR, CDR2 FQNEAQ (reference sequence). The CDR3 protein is CASSLTRVTEAFF. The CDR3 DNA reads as TGTGCCAGCAGCTTAACGAGGGTCACTGAAGCTTTCTTT.

The chain's CDR3 is CASRDAGVGPVTGEGYTF. The CDR3 DNA reads as TGTGCCAGCAGAGACGCGGGGGTGGGGCCGGTTACAGGGGAAGGCTACACCTTC. The chain employs TRBV2 and TRBJ1-2, with 7 nucleotides matching TRBD1. The CDR3 extends over 18 amino acids. With 6 bases clipped from V and 8 bases from J, the junction kept 24 bases outside the gene matches. Germline-derived CDR1 and CDR2 are SNHLY and FYNNEI.

CDR3 amino acids: CASSYSTGVGTEAFF. CDR3 nucleotides: TGTGCCAGCAGTTACTCGACCGGGGTTGGCACTGAAGCTTTCTTT. V is TRBV6-6 and J is TRBJ1-1; no reliable D call. The CDR3 runs 15 residues. Germline CDR1 reads MNHNY; CDR2 reads SVGAGI (reference sequence). V lost 0 bases to trimming and J lost 4 bases, with 12 bases between them.

CDR3 nucleotide sequence: TGTGCCAGCAGCCCTCCTGATCAGTTAGGGGGGACCAAAAACATTCAGTACTTC. Protein product: CASSPPDQLGGTKNIQYF. The chain couples TRBV11-2 to TRBJ2-4; TRBD1 or TRBD2 may be the D gene (6 bases each). Trimming left V 5 bases short and J 2 bases short, with 22 bases between. The CDR3 covers 18 residues. The germline V gene has CDR1 SGHAT and CDR2 FQNNGV.

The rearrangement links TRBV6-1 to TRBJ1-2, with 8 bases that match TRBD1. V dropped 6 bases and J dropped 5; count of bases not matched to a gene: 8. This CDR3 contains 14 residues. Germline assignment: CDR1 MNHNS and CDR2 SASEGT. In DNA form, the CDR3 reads TGTGCCAGCAGGGATACAGGGGGAGGATATGGCTACACCTTC. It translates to CASRDTGGGYGYTF.

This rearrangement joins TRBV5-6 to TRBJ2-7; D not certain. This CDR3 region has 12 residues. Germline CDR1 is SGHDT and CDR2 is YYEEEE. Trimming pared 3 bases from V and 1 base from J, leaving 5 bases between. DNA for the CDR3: TGTGCCAGCAGCTACCAGTCCTACGAGCAGTACTTC. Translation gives CASSYQSYEQYF.

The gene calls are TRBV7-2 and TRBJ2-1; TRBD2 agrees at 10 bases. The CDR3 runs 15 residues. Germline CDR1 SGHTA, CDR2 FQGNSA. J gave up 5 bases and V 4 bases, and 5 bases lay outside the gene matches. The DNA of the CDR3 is TGTGCCAGCAGCTCGACTAGCGGGCCACACAATGAGCAGTTCTTC. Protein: CASSSTSGPHNEQFF.

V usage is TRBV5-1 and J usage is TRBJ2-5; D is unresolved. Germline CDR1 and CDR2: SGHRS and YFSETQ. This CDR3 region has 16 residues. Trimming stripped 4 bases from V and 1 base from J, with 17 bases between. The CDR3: CASSPTSVGPQETQYF. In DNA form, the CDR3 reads TGCGCCAGCAGCCCCACATCGGTAGGGCCCCAAGAGACCCAGTACTTC.

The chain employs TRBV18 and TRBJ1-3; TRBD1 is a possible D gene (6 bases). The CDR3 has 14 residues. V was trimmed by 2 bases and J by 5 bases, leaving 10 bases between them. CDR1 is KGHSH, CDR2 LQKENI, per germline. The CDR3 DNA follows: TGTGCCAGCTCACCAGGACAGACAAGAAACACCATATATTTT. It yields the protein CASSPGQTRNTIYF.

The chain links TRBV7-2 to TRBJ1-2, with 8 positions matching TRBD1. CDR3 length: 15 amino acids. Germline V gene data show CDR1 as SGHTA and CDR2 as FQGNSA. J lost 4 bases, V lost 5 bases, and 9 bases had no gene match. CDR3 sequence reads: CASSPGQGPSYGYTF. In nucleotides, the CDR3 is TGTGCCAGCAGCCCAGGACAGGGCCCTAGCTATGGCTACACCTTC.

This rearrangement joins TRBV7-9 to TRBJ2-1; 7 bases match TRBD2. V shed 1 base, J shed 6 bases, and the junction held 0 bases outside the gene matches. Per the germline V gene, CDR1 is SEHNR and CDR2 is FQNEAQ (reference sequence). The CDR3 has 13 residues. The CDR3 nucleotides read TGTGCCAGCAGCTTAGGGACTAGCAATGAGCAGTTCTTC. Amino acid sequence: CASSLGTSNEQFF. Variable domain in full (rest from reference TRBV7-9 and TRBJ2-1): DTGVSQNPRHKITKRGQNVTFRCDPISEHNRLYWYRQTLGQGPEFLTYFQNEAQLEKSRLLSDRFSAERPKGSFSTLEIQRTEQGDSAMYLCASSLGTSNEQFFGPGTRLTVL.

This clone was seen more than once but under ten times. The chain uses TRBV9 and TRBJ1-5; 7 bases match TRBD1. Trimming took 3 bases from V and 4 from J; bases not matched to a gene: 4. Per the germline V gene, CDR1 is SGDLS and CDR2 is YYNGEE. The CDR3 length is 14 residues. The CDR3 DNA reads TGTGCCAGCAGCGCAGGGGGATCAAATCAGCCCCAGCATTTT. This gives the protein CASSAGGSNQPQHF.

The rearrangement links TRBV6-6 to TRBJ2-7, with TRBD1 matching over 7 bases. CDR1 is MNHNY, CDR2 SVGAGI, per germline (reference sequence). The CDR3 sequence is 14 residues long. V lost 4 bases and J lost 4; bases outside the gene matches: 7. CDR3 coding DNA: TGTGCCAGCAGTTTCACGACAGGGCCGTACGAGCAGTACTTC. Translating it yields CASSFTTGPYEQYF.